This T cell receptor beta chain was identified during a study of Graves' ophthalmopathy and Graves' hyperthyroidism. The study, taken as a whole, reports: Stable hyperthyroidism and ophthalmopathy were told apart by a 13-signature model, which achieved 85% to 90% sensitivity and around 77% specificity.

V was cut by 1 base and J by 9 bases, with 9 bases left in between. This CDR3 has 12 amino acids. Hyperthyroidism in these 18- to 65-year-old patients was newly diagnosed, lasting under 2 months. The sample holds many counts of this clonotype. The target antigen is unknown. RNA transcripts were the template, and TCR beta CDR3 regions were amplified from them. The first-round RT-PCR employed HTBI primers together with the Qiagen OneStep RT-PCR kit. A multiplex PCR was then performed as the second round. TCRdb processed the multiplex PCR reads anew with MiXCR; each CDR3 protein has one entry. Here the sample spans 1 million to 1.3 million distinct CDR3 sequences, about two fifths being singletons.

The sequenced material came from peripheral blood or thyroid tissue (not recorded which). This rearrangement joins TRBV12-3 or TRBV12-4 to TRBJ1-2; no clear D gene. The sequence was obtained from an adult man with Graves' hyperthyroidism. CDR3 nucleotides: TGTGCCAGCAGTTTAGAGGGTTGGAGCTACACCTTC. Residues: CASSLEGWSYTF.